These 11 T cell receptor beta chains were sequenced from one sample in a study of blood T cell repertoires in COVID-19. Assay used: immunoSEQ multiplex PCR; TCRdb lists only in-frame clones, some missing. The sample lists 44,000 or so clones, approximately 83% occurring once. The sample comprised peripheral blood. The origin of the receptors is a man older than 75 in a cohort sampled during active COVID-19.

The V and J genes are TRBV18 and TRBJ1-1; TRBD1 might be the D (6 bases). V shed 5 bases and J shed 8 bases, with 12 bases lying between them. CDR3 size: 12 residues. The germline V gene encodes CDR1 KGHSH and CDR2 LQKENI. The DNA of the CDR3 is TGTGCCAGCTCAGGACCCGGGACAGAAGCTTTCTTT. It specifies CASSGPGTEAFF.

In nucleotides, the CDR3 is TGTGCCAGTATACAGGCAGGGCGAAACTATGGCTACACCTTC. Protein sequence: CASIQAGRNYGYTF. The chain recombines TRBV19 with TRBJ1-2; the D gene is possibly TRBD1 (5 bases). The germline V and J ends were trimmed by 7 bases and 2 bases, with 14 bases remaining between them. This CDR3 contains 14 residues. Per germline, CDR1 LNHDA and CDR2 SQIVND (reference sequence). Full variable domain (outside the CDR3, taken from reference TRBV19 and TRBJ1-2): DGGITQSPKYLFRKEGQNVTLSCEQNLNHDAMYWYRQDPGQGLRLIYYSQIVNDFQKGDIAEGYSVSREKKESFPLTVTSAQKNPTAFYLCASIQAGRNYGYTFGSGTRLTVV.

CDR3 region: CASSSTGGSTDTQYF. DNA for the CDR3: TGTGCCAGCAGTTCTACAGGGGGCAGCACAGATACGCAGTATTTT. The chain links TRBV28 to TRBJ2-3, with 9 bases that match TRBD1. Germline lookup yields CDR1 MDHEN and CDR2 SYDVKM. The CDR3 covers 15 residues. V was pared by 4 bases and J by 0 bases, with 2 bases of the junction left unmatched. Variable domain in full (rest from reference TRBV28 and TRBJ2-3): DVKVTQSSRYLVKRTGEKVFLECVQDMDHENMFWYRQDPGLGLRLIYFSYDVKMKEKGDIPEGYSVSREKKERFSLILESASTNQTSMYLCASSSTGGSTDTQYFGPGTRLTVL.

The chain uses TRBV7-2 and TRBJ1-2, with D maybe TRBD1 (5 bases). V was trimmed by 6 bases and J by 0 bases, leaving 20 bases between them. The CDR3 totals 17 residues. From germline, CDR1 is SGHTA and CDR2 FQGNSA. In DNA form, the CDR3 reads TGTGCCAGCAGTATGCGGGGGTCTCCCCCTTCTAACTATGGCTACACCTTC. Its translation is CASSMRGSPPSNYGYTF.

The chain links TRBV10-2 to TRBJ1-2; maybe TRBD1 (6 bases). Trimming removed 7 bases from V and 4 bases from J, with 19 bases in between. The CDR3 runs 15 residues. The germline gives CDR1 WSHSY, CDR2 SAAADI. CDR3 sequence reads: CASTTRGGVGYGYTF. The CDR3 coding sequence is TGCGCCAGCACGACACGCGGGGGCGTCGGCTATGGCTACACCTTC.

This chain uses TRBV18 with TRBJ1-6; 7 nucleotides line up with TRBD1. This CDR3 contains 15 residues. V lost 3 bases, J lost 7 bases, and 6 bases stayed unmatched. Germline V gives CDR1 KGHSH, CDR2 LQKENI. The CDR3 nucleotides are TGTGCCAGCTCACCCTCTACAGGGGAAAATTCACCCCTCCACTTT. Its protein is CASSPSTGENSPLHF.

The genes are TRBV5-1 and TRBJ2-2, with a tentative D call TRBD1 (6 bases). The CDR3 runs 15 residues. V was trimmed by 2 bases and J by 7 bases, leaving 15 bases between them. CDR1 is SGHRS and CDR2 is YFSETQ in the germline V gene. This chain's CDR3 is CASSLGIDRIGELFF. The CDR3 DNA follows: TGCGCCAGCAGCTTAGGGATAGACAGGATCGGGGAGCTGTTTTTT. The entire variable domain, with the rest obtained from reference TRBV5-1 and TRBJ2-2, is as follows: KAGVTQTPRYLIKTRGQQVTLSCSPISGHRSVSWYQQTPGQGLQFLFEYFSETQRNKGNFPGRFSGRQFSNSRSEMNVSTLELGDSALYLCASSLGIDRIGELFFGEGSRLTVL.

V usage is TRBV7-9 and J usage is TRBJ2-1; possibly TRBD2 for D (6 bases). The CDR3 loop spans 14 amino acids. Trimming removed 5 bases at V and 7 bases at J, with 15 bases between. Germline V gene data show CDR1 as SEHNR and CDR2 as FQNEAQ (reference sequence). The CDR3 nucleotides read TGTGCCAGCAGCCCCGGCGCGGGGAGGAATGAGCAGTTCTTC. This gives the protein CASSPGAGRNEQFF.

The chain couples TRBV6-2 or TRBV6-3 to TRBJ1-1, with D perhaps TRBD1 (6 bases). This CDR3 spans 19 amino acids. Trimming stripped 2 bases from V and 4 bases from J, with 26 bases between. CDR1 MNHEY and CDR2 SVGEGT come from the germline V gene. CDR3 DNA sequence: TGTGCCAGCAGTTACCCGCGGGGGGGCTCCGCGGCCTCGTTCACTGAAGCTTTCTTT. Protein sequence: CASSYPRGGSAASFTEAFF.

The J gene is TRBJ2-3, the V gene TRBV24-1, with 7 bases identical to TRBD2. Losses at the gene ends were 1 base for V and 4 bases for J; bases not matched to a gene: 4. The CDR3 length is 15 residues. Germline-derived CDR1 and CDR2 are KGHDR and SFDVKD. The CDR3 DNA follows: TGTGCCACCAGTGATTTTGTGGGGGGGGCAGATACGCAGTATTTT. This gives the protein CATSDFVGGADTQYF.

This rearrangement joins TRBV15 to TRBJ1-5; TRBD1 matches 8 bases. CDR3 length: 16 residues. Trimming cost V 3 bases and J 6 bases; bases outside gene matches: 10. CDR1 is LNHNV and CDR2 is YYDKDF in the germline V gene (reference sequence). CDR3: CATSREAQGGGQPQHF. The CDR3 DNA follows: TGTGCCACCAGCAGGGAAGCACAGGGGGGGGGTCAGCCCCAGCATTTT.